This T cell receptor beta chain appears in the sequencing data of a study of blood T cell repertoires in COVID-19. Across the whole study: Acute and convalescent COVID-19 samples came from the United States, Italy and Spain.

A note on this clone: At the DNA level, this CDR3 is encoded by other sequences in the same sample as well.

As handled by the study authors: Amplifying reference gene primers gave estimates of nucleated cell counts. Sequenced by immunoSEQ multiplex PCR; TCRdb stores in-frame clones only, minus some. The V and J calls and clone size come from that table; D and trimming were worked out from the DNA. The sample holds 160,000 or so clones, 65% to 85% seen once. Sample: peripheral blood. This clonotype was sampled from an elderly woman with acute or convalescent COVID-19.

CDR3 amino acids: CASSQGQGDTEAFF. The CDR3 DNA follows: TGTGCCAGCAGCCAAGGACAGGGTGATACTGAAGCTTTCTTT. The chain recombines TRBV7-6 with TRBJ1-1; 8 nucleotides align to TRBD1. The CDR3 runs to 14 residues. Germline V gives CDR1 SGHVS, CDR2 FNYEAQ. With 5 bases clipped from V and 5 bases from J, the junction kept 7 bases outside the gene matches.